The 10 T cell receptor beta chains reported below all come from one sample, sequenced in a study of identical twins. TCRdb analysed the 5' RACE reads with MiXCR anew, one entry per CDR3 protein. The sample shows just under 650,000 distinct CDR3 sequences, about 7% of them seen only once. These sequences were also reported in another study, on yellow fever vaccine responses in identical twins.

Sequencing was performed on PBMCs. The receptors derive from a woman aged 18-30 years in good health.

The CDR3 sequence is CASSGGTVSYEQYV. The CDR3 bases are TGTGCCAGCAGTGGGGGGACCGTTTCCTACGAGCAGTACGTC. V usage is TRBV2 and J usage is TRBJ2-7, with D possibly called TRBD1 or TRBD2 (5 bases each). Germline V gives CDR1 SNHLY, CDR2 FYNNEI. The ends were cut back, 4 bases at V and 1 base at J, with 11 bases in the middle. The length of the CDR3 is 14 residues.

The table lists this clonotype with many counts. The chain employs TRBV25-1 and TRBJ2-5, with TRBD2 matching over 8 bases. Germline values: CDR1 MGHDK, CDR2 SYGVNS. This CDR3 has 16 amino acids. V was clipped by 3 bases and J by 6 bases; unmatched bases: 12. In DNA form, the CDR3 reads TGTGCCAGCAGTGAGGGGACTAGGGGCCCCACACAGACCCAGTACTTC. This translates into CASSEGTRGPTQTQYF.

This clonotype was found many times. The rearrangement links TRBV29-1 to TRBJ2-1; 8 positions match TRBD2. This CDR3 has 14 amino acids. Germline V gene lookup returns CDR1 SQVTM and CDR2 ANQGSEA. The J segment lost 3 bases and the V segment lost 7 bases, leaving 8 bases of the junction unmatched. This CDR3 is CSGDSGTIYNEQFF. CDR3 DNA sequence: TGCAGCGGGGATAGCGGGACTATCTACAATGAGCAGTTCTTC.

The table lists this clonotype with a few counts. The rearrangement joins TRBV20-1 to TRBJ2-7, with 10 bases identical to TRBD2. The CDR3 covers 13 residues. Germline CDR1 reads DFQATT; CDR2 reads SNEGSKA (reference sequence). V dropped 3 bases and J dropped 5; count of bases not matched to a gene: 4. CDR3: CSARGTSEHEQYV. The CDR3 coding sequence is TGCAGTGCTAGGGGGACTAGCGAGCACGAGCAGTACGTC.

This clonotype has more than one count but fewer than ten. This chain joins TRBV9 and TRBJ1-6; unclear D gene. Germline V gene lookup returns CDR1 SGDLS and CDR2 YYNGEE. CDR3 length equals 15 residues. V gave up 4 bases and J gave up 9 bases, with 17 bases separating them. For the CDR3, the DNA is TGTGCCAGCAGCCCCCGGGTCCTTTTTTCTTCACCCCTCCACTTT. Translated, it gives CASSPRVLFSSPLHF.

This clonotype was recorded many times. The gene calls are TRBV12-3 or TRBV12-4 and TRBJ1-1; 9 positions match TRBD1. V trimming: 6 bases; J trimming: 4 bases; junction bases outside the gene matches: 15. This CDR3 comprises 17 residues. CDR3 residues: CASRPGQGESSGTEAFF. Written as DNA, the CDR3 is TGTGCCAGCAGGCCGGGACAGGGAGAGAGTAGTGGCACTGAAGCTTTCTTT.

This clonotype was recorded at least ten times. The J gene is TRBJ2-1, the V gene TRBV29-1; TRBD2 agrees at 10 bases. Unmatched junction bases numbered 3, after V lost 4 bases and J lost 0 bases. This CDR3 has 15 amino acids. The germline CDR1 and CDR2 sequences are SQVTM and ANQGSEA. The CDR3 loop is CSVVASGGSYNEQFF. In DNA form, the CDR3 reads TGCAGCGTTGTGGCTAGCGGGGGCTCCTACAATGAGCAGTTCTTC.

This chain uses TRBV7-2 with TRBJ2-3; 9 nucleotides match TRBD1. V shed 4 bases, J shed 0 bases, and the junction held 2 bases outside the gene matches. From germline, CDR1 is SGHTA and CDR2 FQGNSA. The CDR3 is 15 amino acids. The CDR3 loop is CASSSQGASTDTQYF. The CDR3 DNA reads TGTGCCAGCAGCTCACAGGGGGCCAGCACAGATACGCAGTATTTT.

This clonotype was found a few times. The CDR3, as DNA: TGTGCCAGCAGCCCAGTAGACAGGGGGCGTTTTCTGGATGAGCAGTTCTTC. As protein: CASSPVDRGRFLDEQFF. V gene TRBV11-2 combines with J gene TRBJ2-1, with 10 bases that match TRBD1. Unmatched junction bases numbered 15, after V lost 5 bases and J lost 8 bases. Germline V CDR1 and CDR2: SGHAT, FQNNGV. This CDR3 comprises 17 residues.

The sample holds many counts of this clonotype. The chain joins TRBV6-1 to TRBJ2-4; 11 nucleotides agree with TRBD1. Trimming removed 5 bases from V and 0 bases from J; junction bases left unmatched: 12. CDR1 and CDR2 from the germline V gene are MNHNS and SASEGT. The CDR3 sequence is 19 residues long. DNA of the CDR3: TGTGCCAGCAGTCCAACTCCGGGACAGGGGGATGTAGCCAAAAACATTCAGTACTTC. As protein: CASSPTPGQGDVAKNIQYF.